What follows are 18 T cell receptor beta chains derived from one specimen sequenced in a study of shared clonotypes between healthy human individuals. Produced via immunoSEQ multiplex PCR; TCRdb's table is partial and in-frame only. This repertoire shows more than 500,000 clones, roughly 95% found once; its top ten account for around 0.067%. Sample: naive CD4+ T cells sorted from blood. Subset defined: CD45RA+ positively selected. These receptor sequences come from a woman in her twenties or thirties in good health.

J is TRBJ1-2 and V is TRBV28, with D hard to call. Trimming left V 9 bases short and J 2 bases short, with 13 bases between. There are 13 residues in the CDR3. Germline CDR1 and CDR2: MDHEN and SYDVKM. CDR3 coding DNA: TGTGCCAGTTTTACGGGAGGCAACTATGGCTACACCTTC. This gives the protein CASFTGGNYGYTF.

V gene TRBV18 combines with J gene TRBJ1-1, with D unresolved. CDR3 length: 16 residues. V was cut by 6 bases and J by 2 bases, with 19 bases left in between. Germline CDR1 and CDR2: KGHSH and LQKENI. For the CDR3, the DNA is TGTGCCAGCTCCCCCTTGGACGTCGTCTCAAACACTGAAGCTTTCTTT. This sequence encodes CASSPLDVVSNTEAFF.

This chain joins TRBV2 and TRBJ1-5; TRBD1 agrees at 7 bases. Germline values: CDR1 SNHLY, CDR2 FYNNEI. The J segment lost 7 bases and the V segment lost 4 bases, leaving 7 bases of the junction unmatched. The CDR3 has 14 residues. The CDR3 spells CASSGQGENQPQHF. The CDR3 DNA follows: TGTGCCAGCAGTGGACAGGGAGAGAACCAGCCCCAGCATTTT. Combining the CDR3 with reference TRBV2 and TRBJ1-5 gives the whole variable domain EPEVTQTPSHQVTQMGQEVILRCVPISNHLYFYWYRQILGQKVEFLVSFYNNEISEKSEIFDDQFSVERPDGSNFTLKIRSTKLEDSAMYFCASSGQGENQPQHFGDGTRLSIL.

The V and J genes are TRBV28 and TRBJ2-3; perhaps TRBD2 as D (5 bases). From germline, CDR1 is MDHEN and CDR2 SYDVKM. The CDR3 consists of 16 residues. V was cut by 3 bases and J by 4 bases, with 17 bases left in between. The CDR3 DNA reads TGTGCCAGCAGTTTCCAACAACGAGGGAGAGCAGATACGCAGTATTTT. Its protein is CASSFQQRGRADTQYF.

The chain recombines TRBV19 with TRBJ2-7; 9 nucleotides agree with TRBD1. This CDR3 spans 14 amino acids. Germline values: CDR1 LNHDA, CDR2 SQIVND (reference sequence). V lost 5 bases and J lost 5; bases outside the gene matches: 7. In DNA form, the CDR3 reads TGTGCCAGTAGTGGGGGACAGGGAAACCACGAGCAGTACTTC. It translates to CASSGGQGNHEQYF.

The V gene is TRBV5-1, the J gene TRBJ1-4, with a tentative D call TRBD1 (5 bases). V gave up 5 bases and J gave up 1 base, with 6 bases separating them. Germline CDR1 SGHRS, CDR2 YFSETQ. The CDR3 runs 13 residues. CDR3 residues: CASRGGTNEKLFF. The CDR3 DNA is TGCGCCAGCAGGGGGGGAACTAATGAAAAACTGTTTTTT.

The rearrangement joins TRBV5-1 to TRBJ2-1; TRBD1 matches at 7 bases. CDR1 and CDR2 (germline): SGHRS, YFSETQ. V shed 0 bases and J 2 bases; nucleotides not matched to a gene: 5. This CDR3 is 16 amino acids long. CDR3 sequence: CASSLAVGGAYNEQFF. CDR3 sequence (DNA): TGCGCCAGCAGCTTGGCCGTAGGGGGCGCCTACAATGAGCAGTTCTTC.

This clone was counted a single time. The CDR3 loop reads CASSLRGLSSSGANVLTF. The CDR3 bases are TGTGCCAGCAGCTTGAGGGGACTTTCCAGCTCTGGGGCCAACGTCCTGACTTTC. The chain joins TRBV9 to TRBJ2-6; D is possibly TRBD2 (6 bases). This CDR3 has 18 amino acids. The germline V gene has CDR1 SGDLS and CDR2 YYNGEE. Trimming stripped 4 bases from V and 0 bases from J, with 17 bases between. The full variable domain, completed using reference TRBV9 and TRBJ2-6, is DSGVTQTPKHLITATGQRVTLRCSPRSGDLSVYWYQQSLDQGLQFLIQYYNGEERAKGNILERFSAQQFPDLHSELNLSSLELGDSALYFCASSLRGLSSSGANVLTFGAGSRLTVL.

The chain carries TRBV2 and TRBJ1-5; 10 bases match TRBD1. In germline, CDR1 is SNHLY, CDR2 FYNNEI. J gave up 0 bases and V 6 bases, and 2 bases lay outside the gene matches. The CDR3 is 15 amino acids. CDR3 sequence: CASRDRGDSNQPQHF. The CDR3 DNA reads as TGTGCCAGCAGGGACAGGGGGGATAGCAATCAGCCCCAGCATTTT.

CDR3 coding DNA: TGTGCCAGCAGCTTTTCCCAGGGAGGCAATTCACCCCTCCACTTT. Protein product: CASSFSQGGNSPLHF. The V and J genes are TRBV7-9 and TRBJ1-6, with TRBD1 as a possible D gene (5 bases). Germline CDR1 reads SEHNR; CDR2 reads FQNEAQ (reference sequence). This CDR3 is built from 15 residues. Trimming cost V 3 bases and J 7 bases, with 13 bases left between them.

V and J are TRBV14 and TRBJ2-7, with 13 nucleotides matching TRBD2. The germline CDR1 and CDR2 sequences are SGHDN and FVKESK. This CDR3 spans 15 amino acids. The trim removed 3 bases at V and 4 bases at J, leaving 3 bases unmatched. The CDR3 DNA follows: TGTGCCAGCAGCCAGGGACTAGCGGGATTTTACGAGCAGTACTTC. This gives the protein CASSQGLAGFYEQYF.

V and J are TRBV7-6 and TRBJ2-1; D gene unclear. V was clipped by 3 bases and J by 5 bases, with 14 bases between them. The CDR3 is 15 residues long. Germline CDR1 SGHVS, CDR2 FNYEAQ. The CDR3 DNA sequence: TGTGCCAGCAGCTTCACGGGTCCGAAAGACAATGAGCAGTTCTTC. This translates into CASSFTGPKDNEQFF. The complete variable domain, with remaining parts taken from reference TRBV7-6 and TRBJ2-1, reads GAGVSQSPRYKVTKRGQDVALRCDPISGHVSLYWYRQALGQGPEFLTYFNYEAQQDKSGLPNDRFSAERPEGSISTLTIQRTEQRDSAMYRCASSFTGPKDNEQFFGPGTRLTVL.

The CDR3 coding sequence is TGTGCCAGCAGTCAGACAGGGGTGGTATCCGACGGCTACACCTTC. Translated: CASSQTGVVSDGYTF. V gene TRBV28 combines with J gene TRBJ1-2; 8 bases agree with TRBD1. The trim removed 5 bases at V and 8 bases at J, leaving 13 bases unmatched. The CDR3 totals 15 residues. Germline V gene lookup returns CDR1 MDHEN and CDR2 SYDVKM.

In its sample, this clone was seen once. V usage is TRBV5-1 and J usage is TRBJ2-7, with a weak D call TRBD2 (6 bases). The CDR3 extends over 14 amino acids. Germline CDR1 SGHRS, CDR2 YFSETQ. Trimming removed 4 bases at V and 0 bases at J, with 11 bases between. The CDR3 here is CASSPGTGSYEQYF. CDR3 bases: TGCGCCAGCAGCCCTGGGACTGGCTCCTACGAGCAGTACTTC. Filled out from reference TRBV5-1 and TRBJ2-7, the complete variable domain reads KAGVTQTPRYLIKTRGQQVTLSCSPISGHRSVSWYQQTPGQGLQFLFEYFSETQRNKGNFPGRFSGRQFSNSRSEMNVSTLELGDSALYLCASSPGTGSYEQYFGPGTRLTVT.

The V gene is TRBV10-2, the J gene TRBJ2-3; D is perhaps TRBD1 or TRBD2 (5 bases each). The germline V gene encodes CDR1 WSHSY and CDR2 SAAADI. The CDR3 has 15 amino acids. V lost 8 bases, J lost 0 bases, and 15 bases lay in between. CDR3 nucleotide sequence: TGCGCCAGCTCTGAACTGGGGGTAAGCACAGATACGCAGTATTTT. Protein sequence: CASSELGVSTDTQYF.

V gene TRBV7-2 combines with J gene TRBJ2-5, with a weak D call TRBD2 (6 bases). With 2 bases removed from V and 5 bases from J, the gap between germline ends came to 12 bases. Germline V gives CDR1 SGHTA, CDR2 FQGNSA. The CDR3 has 14 residues. As DNA, the CDR3 is TGTGCCAGCAGCTTATTCGGAGGGTCCGAGACCCAGTACTTC. The encoded protein is CASSLFGGSETQYF.

The V and J genes are TRBV2 and TRBJ1-2; maybe TRBD1 (5 bases). The germline gives CDR1 SNHLY, CDR2 FYNNEI. The V gene lost 8 bases and the J gene lost 5 bases, with 30 bases spanning the gap. The CDR3 is made up of 18 amino acids. CDR3 region: CASAANPTPGPIGYGYTF. The CDR3 nucleotides are TGTGCCAGCGCCGCGAATCCGACACCGGGACCGATAGGATATGGCTACACCTTC.

This clone was seen once. This chain connects TRBV5-4 to TRBJ2-5, with TRBD2 matching 14 bases. The end of the DNA aligns better with TRBJ2-7, so the J call may be wrong. CDR1 is SGHNT, CDR2 YYREEE, per germline (reference sequence). This CDR3 is built from 18 residues. The CDR3 loop reads CASSPGLAGALLGYEQYF. In nucleotides, the CDR3 is TGTGCCAGCAGCCCGGGACTAGCGGGGGCCCTTTTAGGCTACGAGCAGTACTTC.